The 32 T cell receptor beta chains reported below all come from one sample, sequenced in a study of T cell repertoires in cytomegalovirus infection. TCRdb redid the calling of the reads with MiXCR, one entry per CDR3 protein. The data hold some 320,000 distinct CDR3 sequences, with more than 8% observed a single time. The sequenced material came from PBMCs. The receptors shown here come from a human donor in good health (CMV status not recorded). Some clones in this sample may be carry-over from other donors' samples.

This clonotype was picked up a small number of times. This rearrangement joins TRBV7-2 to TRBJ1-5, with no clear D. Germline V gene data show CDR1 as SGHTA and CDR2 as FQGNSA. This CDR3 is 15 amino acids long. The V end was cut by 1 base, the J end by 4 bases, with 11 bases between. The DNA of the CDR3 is TGTGCCAGCAGCTTAGACCCAAGGATGAATCAGCCCCAGCATTTT. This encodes CASSLDPRMNQPQHF.

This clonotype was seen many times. CDR3 sequence reads: CASSRTSGGRDTQYF. CDR3 bases: TGTGCCAGCAGTCGGACTAGCGGGGGGAGGGATACGCAGTATTTT. The chain combines TRBV6-1 with TRBJ2-3; 14 bases align to TRBD2. The CDR3 extends over 15 amino acids. Germline-derived CDR1 and CDR2 are MNHNS and SASEGT. Trimming took 5 bases from V and 6 from J; bases not matched to a gene: 4.

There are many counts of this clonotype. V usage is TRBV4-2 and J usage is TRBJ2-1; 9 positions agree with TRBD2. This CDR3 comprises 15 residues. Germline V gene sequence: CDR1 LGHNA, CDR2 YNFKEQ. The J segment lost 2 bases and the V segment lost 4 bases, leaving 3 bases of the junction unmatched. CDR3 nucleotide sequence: TGTGCCAGCAGCCGGCGACTAGCGGCCTACAATGAGCAGTTCTTC. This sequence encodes CASSRRLAAYNEQFF.

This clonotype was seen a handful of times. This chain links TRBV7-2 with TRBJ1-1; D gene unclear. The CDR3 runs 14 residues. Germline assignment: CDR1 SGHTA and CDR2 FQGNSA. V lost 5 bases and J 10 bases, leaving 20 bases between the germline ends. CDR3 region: CASSPKGLLTGAFF. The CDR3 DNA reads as TGTGCCAGCAGCCCCAAGGGCCTCCTAACCGGAGCTTTCTTT.

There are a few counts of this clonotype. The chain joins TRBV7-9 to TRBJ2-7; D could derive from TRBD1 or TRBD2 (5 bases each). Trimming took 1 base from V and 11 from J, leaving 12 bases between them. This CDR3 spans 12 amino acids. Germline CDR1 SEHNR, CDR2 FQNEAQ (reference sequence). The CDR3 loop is CASSLDWGIEYF. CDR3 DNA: TGTGCCAGCAGCTTAGATTGGGGGATTGAGTACTTC.

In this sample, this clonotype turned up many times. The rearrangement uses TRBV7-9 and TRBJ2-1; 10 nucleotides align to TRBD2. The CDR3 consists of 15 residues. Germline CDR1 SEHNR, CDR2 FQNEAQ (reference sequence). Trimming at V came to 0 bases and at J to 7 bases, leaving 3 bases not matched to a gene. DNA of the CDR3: TGTGCCAGCAGCTTAGCAGCGGGGGGGCATAATGAGCAGTTCTTC. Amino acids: CASSLAAGGHNEQFF.

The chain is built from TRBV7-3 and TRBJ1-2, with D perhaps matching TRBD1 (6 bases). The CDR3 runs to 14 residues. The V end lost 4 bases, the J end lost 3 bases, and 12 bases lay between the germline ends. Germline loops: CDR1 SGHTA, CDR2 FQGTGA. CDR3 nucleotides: TGTGCCAGCAGCTCACCACAGGGAGACTATGGCTACACCTTC. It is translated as CASSSPQGDYGYTF. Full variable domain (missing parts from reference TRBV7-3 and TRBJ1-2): GAGVSQTPSNKVTEKGKYVELRCDPISGHTALYWYRQSLGQGPEFLIYFQGTGAADDSGLPNDRFFAVRPEGSVSTLKIQRTERGDSAVYLCASSSPQGDYGYTFGSGTRLTVV.

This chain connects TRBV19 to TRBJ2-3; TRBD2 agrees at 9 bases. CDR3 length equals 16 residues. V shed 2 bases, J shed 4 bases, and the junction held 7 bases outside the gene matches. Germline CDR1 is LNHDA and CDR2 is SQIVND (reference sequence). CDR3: CASSIRAGGPSDTQYF. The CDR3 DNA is TGTGCCAGTAGTATAAGAGCGGGAGGTCCCTCAGATACGCAGTATTTT.

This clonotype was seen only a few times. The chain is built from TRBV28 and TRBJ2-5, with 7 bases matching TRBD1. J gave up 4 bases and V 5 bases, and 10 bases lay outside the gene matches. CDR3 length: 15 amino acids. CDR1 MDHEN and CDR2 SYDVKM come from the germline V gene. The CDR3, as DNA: TGTGCCAGCAGTCCCTCATCACAGGGGAGAGAGACCCAGTACTTC. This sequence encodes CASSPSSQGRETQYF.

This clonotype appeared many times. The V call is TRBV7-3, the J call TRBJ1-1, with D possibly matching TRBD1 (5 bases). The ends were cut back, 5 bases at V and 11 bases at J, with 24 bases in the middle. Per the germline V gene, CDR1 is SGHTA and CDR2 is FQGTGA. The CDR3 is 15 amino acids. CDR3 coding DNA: TGTGCCAGCAGCCAAGAGGCCCGGGGGATCAGTCAGGCTTTCTTT. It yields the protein CASSQEARGISQAFF.

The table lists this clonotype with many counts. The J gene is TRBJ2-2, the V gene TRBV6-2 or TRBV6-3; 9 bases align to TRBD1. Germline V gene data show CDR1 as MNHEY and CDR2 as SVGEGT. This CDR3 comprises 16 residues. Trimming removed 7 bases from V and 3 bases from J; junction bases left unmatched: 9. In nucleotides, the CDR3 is TGTGCCAGCATATACGACAGGGGGATACACACCGGGGAGCTGTTTTTT. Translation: CASIYDRGIHTGELFF.

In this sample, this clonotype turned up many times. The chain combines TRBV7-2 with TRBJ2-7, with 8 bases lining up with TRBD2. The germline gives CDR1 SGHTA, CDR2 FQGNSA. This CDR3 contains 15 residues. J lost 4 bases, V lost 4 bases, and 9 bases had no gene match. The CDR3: CASSSTSGVLYEQYF. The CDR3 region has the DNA TGTGCCAGCAGCTCCACTAGCGGTGTGCTTTACGAGCAGTACTTC. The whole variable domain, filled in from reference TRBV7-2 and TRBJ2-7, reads GAGVSQSPSNKVTEKGKDVELRCDPISGHTALYWYRQSLGQGLEFLIYFQGNSAPDKSGLPSDRFSAERTGGSVSTLTIQRTQQEDSAVYLCASSSTSGVLYEQYFGPGTRLTVT.

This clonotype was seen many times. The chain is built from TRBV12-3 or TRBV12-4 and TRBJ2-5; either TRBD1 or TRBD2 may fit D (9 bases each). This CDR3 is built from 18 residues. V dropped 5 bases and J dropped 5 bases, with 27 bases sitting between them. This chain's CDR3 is CASSLRGGDREDEETQYF. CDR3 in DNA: TGTGCCAGCAGTCTTCGCGGGGGGGACAGGGAGGATGAGGAGACCCAGTACTTC.

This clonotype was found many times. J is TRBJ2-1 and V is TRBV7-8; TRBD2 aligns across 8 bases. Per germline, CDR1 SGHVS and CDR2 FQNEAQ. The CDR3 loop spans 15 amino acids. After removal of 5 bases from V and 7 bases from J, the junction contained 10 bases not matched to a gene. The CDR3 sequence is CASSPIVERENEQFF. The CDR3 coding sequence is TGTGCCAGCAGCCCGATCGTGGAGCGGGAGAATGAGCAGTTCTTC.

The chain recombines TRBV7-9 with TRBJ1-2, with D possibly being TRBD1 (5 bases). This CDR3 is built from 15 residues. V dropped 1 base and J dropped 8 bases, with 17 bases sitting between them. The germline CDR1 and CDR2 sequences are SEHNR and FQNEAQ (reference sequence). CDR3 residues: CASSLVGPQLAGYTF. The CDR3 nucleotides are TGTGCCAGCAGCTTAGTGGGACCTCAGTTAGCGGGCTACACCTTC.

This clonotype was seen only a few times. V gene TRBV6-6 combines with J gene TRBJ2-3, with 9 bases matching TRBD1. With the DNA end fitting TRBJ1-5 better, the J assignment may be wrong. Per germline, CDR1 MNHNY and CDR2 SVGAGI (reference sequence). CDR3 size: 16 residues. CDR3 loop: CASSPLGTGWGDTQHF. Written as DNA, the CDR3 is TGTGCCAGCAGTCCGCTCGGGACAGGGTGGGGGGATACGCAGCATTTT.

CDR3 coding DNA: TGTGCCAGCAGACCCCAGGACAGGAATCCTAACTATGGCTACACCTTC. Protein: CASRPQDRNPNYGYTF. This chain connects TRBV6-1 to TRBJ1-2; 7 bases are a match to TRBD1. This CDR3 is 16 amino acids long. The germline CDR1 and CDR2 sequences are MNHNS and SASEGT. The V gene end was trimmed by 6 bases and the J gene end by 0 bases; junction bases not matched to a gene: 10.

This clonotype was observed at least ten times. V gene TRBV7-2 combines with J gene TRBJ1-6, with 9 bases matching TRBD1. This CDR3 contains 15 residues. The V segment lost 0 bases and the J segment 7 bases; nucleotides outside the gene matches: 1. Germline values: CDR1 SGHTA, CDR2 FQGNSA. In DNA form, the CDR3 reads TGTGCCAGCAGCTTAGCAGGGACAGGGAATTCACCCCTCCACTTT. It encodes CASSLAGTGNSPLHF. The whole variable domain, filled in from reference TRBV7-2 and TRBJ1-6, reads GAGVSQSPSNKVTEKGKDVELRCDPISGHTALYWYRQSLGQGLEFLIYFQGNSAPDKSGLPSDRFSAERTGGSVSTLTIQRTQQEDSAVYLCASSLAGTGNSPLHFGNGTRLTVT.

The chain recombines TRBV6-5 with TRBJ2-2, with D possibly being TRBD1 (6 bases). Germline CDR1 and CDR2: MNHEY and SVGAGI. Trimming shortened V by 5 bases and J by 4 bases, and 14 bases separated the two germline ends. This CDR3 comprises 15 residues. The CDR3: CASSRTVMGTGELFF. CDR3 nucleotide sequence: TGTGCCAGCAGTCGGACAGTGATGGGCACCGGGGAGCTGTTTTTT.

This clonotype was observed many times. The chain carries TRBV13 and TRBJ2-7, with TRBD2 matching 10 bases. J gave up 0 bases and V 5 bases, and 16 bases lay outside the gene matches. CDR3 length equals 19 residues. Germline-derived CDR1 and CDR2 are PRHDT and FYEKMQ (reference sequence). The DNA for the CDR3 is TGTGCCAGCAGCACCTCCCGACTAGCGGGTCAAACTACCTCCTACGAGCAGTACTTC. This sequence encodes CASSTSRLAGQTTSYEQYF.

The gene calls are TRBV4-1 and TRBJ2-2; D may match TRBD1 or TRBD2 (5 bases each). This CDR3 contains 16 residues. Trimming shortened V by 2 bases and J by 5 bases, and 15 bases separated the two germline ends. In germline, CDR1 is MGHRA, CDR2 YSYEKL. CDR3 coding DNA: TGCGCCAGCAGCCAAACGCCCGGGACGGCGACCGGGGAGCTGTTTTTT. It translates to CASSQTPGTATGELFF.

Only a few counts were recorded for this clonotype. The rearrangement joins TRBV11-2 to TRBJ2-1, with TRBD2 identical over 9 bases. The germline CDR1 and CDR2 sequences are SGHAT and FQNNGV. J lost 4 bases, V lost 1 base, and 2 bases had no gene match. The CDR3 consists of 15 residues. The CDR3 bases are TGTGCCAGCAGCTTAGTGACTAGCGGTTACAATGAGCAGTTCTTC. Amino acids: CASSLVTSGYNEQFF.

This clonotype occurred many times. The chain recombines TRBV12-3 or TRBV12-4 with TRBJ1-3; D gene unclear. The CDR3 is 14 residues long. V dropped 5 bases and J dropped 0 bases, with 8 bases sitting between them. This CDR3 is CASSIHRSGNTIYF. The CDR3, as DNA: TGTGCCAGCAGTATCCACCGCTCTGGAAACACCATATATTTT.

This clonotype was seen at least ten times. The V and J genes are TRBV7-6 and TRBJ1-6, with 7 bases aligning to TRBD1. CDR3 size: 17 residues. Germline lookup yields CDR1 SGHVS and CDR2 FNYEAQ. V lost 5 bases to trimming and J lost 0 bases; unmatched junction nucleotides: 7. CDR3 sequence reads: CASSPGTVSSYNSPLHF. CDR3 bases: TGTGCCAGCAGCCCCGGGACAGTGAGCTCCTATAATTCACCCCTCCACTTT.

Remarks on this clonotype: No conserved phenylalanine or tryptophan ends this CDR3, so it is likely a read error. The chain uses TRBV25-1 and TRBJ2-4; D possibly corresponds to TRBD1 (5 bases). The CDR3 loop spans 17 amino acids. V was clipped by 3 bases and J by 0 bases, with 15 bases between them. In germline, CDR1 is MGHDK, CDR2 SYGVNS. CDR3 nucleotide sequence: TGTGCCAGCAGTGACGGAAGGCGACAGCTAGCCAAAAACATTCAGTACTGC. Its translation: CASSDGRRQLAKNIQYC.

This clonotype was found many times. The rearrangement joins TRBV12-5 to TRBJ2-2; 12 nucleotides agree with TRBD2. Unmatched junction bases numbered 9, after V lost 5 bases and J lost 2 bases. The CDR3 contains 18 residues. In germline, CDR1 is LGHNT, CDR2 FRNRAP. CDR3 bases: TGTGCTAGTGGTCTAACGCCTAGCGGGAGGGATAACACCGGGGAGCTGTTTTTT. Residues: CASGLTPSGRDNTGELFF.

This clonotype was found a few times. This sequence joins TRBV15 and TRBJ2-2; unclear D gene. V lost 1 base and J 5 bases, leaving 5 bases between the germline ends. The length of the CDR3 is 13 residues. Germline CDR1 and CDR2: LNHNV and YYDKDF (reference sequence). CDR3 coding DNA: TGTGCCACCAGCAGAGGAGGAACCGGGGAGCTGTTTTTT. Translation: CATSRGGTGELFF.

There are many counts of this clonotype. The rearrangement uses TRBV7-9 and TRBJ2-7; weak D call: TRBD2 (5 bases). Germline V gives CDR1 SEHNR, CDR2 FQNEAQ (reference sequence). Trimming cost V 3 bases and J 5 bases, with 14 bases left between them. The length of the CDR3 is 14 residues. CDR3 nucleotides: TGTGCCAGCAGCTTTTCTAGGTCGCGGGACGAGCAGTACTTC. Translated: CASSFSRSRDEQYF.

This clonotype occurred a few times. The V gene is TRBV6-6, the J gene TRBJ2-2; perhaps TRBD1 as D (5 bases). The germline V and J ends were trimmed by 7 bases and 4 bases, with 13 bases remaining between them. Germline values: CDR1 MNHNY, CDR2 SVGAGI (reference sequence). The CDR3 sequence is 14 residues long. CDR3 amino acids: CASTAGFGTGELFF. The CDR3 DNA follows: TGTGCCAGCACCGCAGGGTTCGGCACCGGGGAGCTGTTTTTT.

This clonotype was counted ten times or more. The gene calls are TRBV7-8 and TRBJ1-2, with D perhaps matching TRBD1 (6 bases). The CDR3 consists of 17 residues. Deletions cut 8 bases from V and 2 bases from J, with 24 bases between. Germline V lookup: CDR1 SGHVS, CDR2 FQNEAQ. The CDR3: CASAGASRGGENYGYTF. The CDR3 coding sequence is TGTGCCAGCGCGGGGGCGTCAAGGGGGGGTGAGAACTATGGCTACACCTTC.

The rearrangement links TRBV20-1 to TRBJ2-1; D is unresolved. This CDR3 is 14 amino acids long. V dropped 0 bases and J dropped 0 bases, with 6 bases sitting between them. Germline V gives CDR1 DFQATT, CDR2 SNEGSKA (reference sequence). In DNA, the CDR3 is TGCAGTGCTAGAGAAAGTGGCTCCTACAATGAGCAGTTCTTC. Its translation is CSARESGSYNEQFF.

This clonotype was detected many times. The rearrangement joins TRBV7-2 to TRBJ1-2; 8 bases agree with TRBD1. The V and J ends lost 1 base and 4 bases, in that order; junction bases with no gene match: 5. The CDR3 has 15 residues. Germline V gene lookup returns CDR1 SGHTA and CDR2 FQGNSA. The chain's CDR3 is CASSLDRGISYGYTF. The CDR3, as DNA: TGTGCCAGCAGCTTAGACAGGGGGATTAGCTATGGCTACACCTTC.